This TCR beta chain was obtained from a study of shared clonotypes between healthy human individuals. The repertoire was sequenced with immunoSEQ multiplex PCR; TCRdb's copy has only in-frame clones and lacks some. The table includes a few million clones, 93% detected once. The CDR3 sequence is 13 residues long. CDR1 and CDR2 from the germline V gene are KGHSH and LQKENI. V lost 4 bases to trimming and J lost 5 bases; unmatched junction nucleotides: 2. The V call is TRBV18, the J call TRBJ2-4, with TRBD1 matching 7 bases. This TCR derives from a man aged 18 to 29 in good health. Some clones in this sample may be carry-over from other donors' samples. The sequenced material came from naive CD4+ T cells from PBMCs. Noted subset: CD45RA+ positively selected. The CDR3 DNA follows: TGTGCCAGCTCACAGGGACAGCAAAACATTCAGTACTTC. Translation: CASSQGQQNIQYF.